The clone carrying this T cell receptor (beta chain) was seen a handful of times. Its antigen is unidentified. Unseparated into fractions, whole blood served as the source from which total RNA was extracted. This entry comes from a study of human T cells and chemical hapten exposure. On the study more broadly: Minor pooled library volume differences mainly drove per-sample TCR yield variation.

The study's library attached unique molecular identifiers to single cDNA molecules. Per the study methods: Sample TCR totals centred on a median of about 100,000, ranging 23,224 to 690,600. TCRdb ran MiXCR on the reads and lists one entry per CDR3 protein. TCRdb, rather than the study authors, made the V and J calls. The data contain about 120,000 distinct CDR3 sequences, 8% to 9.5% of them singletons. Overall study findings and caveats: No shift was seen in TCRs above 1 in 1000 frequency with DPC sensitization.

V lost 4 bases and J lost 4, with 13 bases in between. The germline V gene encodes CDR1 MNHEY and CDR2 SVGAGI. CDR3 length equals 15 residues. This receptor was obtained from a human donor in good health. Some clones in this sample may be carry-over from other donors' samples. The chain recombines TRBV6-5 with TRBJ2-2; perhaps TRBD2 as D (5 bases). The sample was whole blood. CDR3 in DNA: TGTGCCAGCAGTTTTGCGGGTGGAGTCACCGGGGAGCTGTTTTTT. Translating gives CASSFAGGVTGELFF.